This T cell receptor beta chain was found in a study of T cell responses to AZD1222 COVID-19 vaccine. This table comes from immunoSEQ multiplex PCR, and its TCRdb copy is limited to in-frame clones, with some not included. Of roughly 80,000 clones listed, under 95% are singletons. Study-wide points: Regions 160-218 and 743-854 dominated among vaccine-associated CD4 TCRs spanning spike. Donors skewed white British and female; clonal diversity was possibly underestimated.

V lost 5 bases to trimming and J lost 5 bases, with 13 bases between them. Per germline, CDR1 SGHTA and CDR2 FQGNSA. The CDR3 is made up of 14 amino acids. A note on this clone: The antigen remains unidentified.

The receptor was derived from an adult in good health. The sequenced sample was peripheral blood, obtained on day 0 of AZD1222 vaccination. The V gene is TRBV7-2, the J gene TRBJ1-5; D not resolved. The CDR3 coding sequence is TGTGCCAGCAGCAATCGGCCTAGGGATCAGCCCCAGCATTTT. As protein: CASSNRPRDQPQHF.